This TCR beta chain was identified in a study of T cell responses to AZD1222 COVID-19 vaccine. Per the germline V gene, CDR1 is MNHEY and CDR2 is SVGAGI. The CDR3 runs 14 residues. Trimming shortened V by 6 bases and J by 1 base, and 11 bases separated the two germline ends. TCRdb's table, derived via immunoSEQ multiplex PCR, lists solely in-frame clones and lacks some. Altogether 150,000 or so clones are present, about 93% being singletons, with the ten largest covering about 8.6%. The receptor was derived from an adult in good health. The J gene is TRBJ2-3, the V gene TRBV6-5; the D is unclear. This specimen consisted of peripheral blood, obtained on day 0 of AZD1222 vaccination. The CDR3 region has the DNA TGTGCCAGCAGGGCTTTCTTCGGCACAGATACGCAGTATTTT. Amino acid sequence: CASRAFFGTDTQYF.